This TCR beta chain stems from a study of regulatory and conventional T cells in RAG deficiency. Findings and limits, study-wide: Omenn patients showed >75% Treg-Tconv overlap and shorter CDR3 lengths. These Omenn syndrome Treg sorts may hold peripherally activated cells instead. RAG-deficient patients showed markedly lower Shannon entropy and higher Simpson indices than control T-cell subsets.

The sorted conventional CD4+ T cells were CD25-low and CD127-high, with genomic DNA sequenced. With regard to this clone: Its target is not known.

The CDR3 consists of 15 residues. In germline, CDR1 is LNHDA, CDR2 SQIVND (reference sequence). V lost 5 bases to trimming and J lost 4 bases; unmatched junction nucleotides: 10. Only in-frame clones appear in the TCRdb table, and some are missing; sequencing was by immunoSEQ multiplex PCR. The sample consists of 29,000 or so clones, 90% to 95% of them appearing once. Separately, the same data were catalogued under a study of regulatory T cells. As that report states: Primers: 52 TRBV forward and 13 TRBJ reverse. Skewed V and J usage and few unique V-J pairs marked patient repertoires, most in Tregs.

The sequencing input was CD25- CD4+ T cells sorted from blood. The V and J genes are TRBV19 and TRBJ2-7; 8 bases align to TRBD1. The TCR originated in a human donor in good health. The CDR3 DNA reads as TGTGCCAGTAGTCCTGGGGGGTGGACAGGGTACGAGCAGTACTTC. It yields the protein CASSPGGWTGYEQYF.